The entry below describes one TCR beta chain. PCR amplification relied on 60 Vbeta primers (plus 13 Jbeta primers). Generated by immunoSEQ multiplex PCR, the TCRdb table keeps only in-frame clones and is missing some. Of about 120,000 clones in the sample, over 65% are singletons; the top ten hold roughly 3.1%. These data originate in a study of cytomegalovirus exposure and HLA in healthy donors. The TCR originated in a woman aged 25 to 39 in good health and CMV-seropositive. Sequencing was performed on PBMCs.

DNA of the CDR3: TGTGCCAGCCTAGCCCGCACGGGGGGGTTCACCGGGGAGCTGTTTTTT. Its protein product is CASLARTGGFTGELFF. V usage is TRBV7-9 and J usage is TRBJ2-2; the match to TRBD2 covers 8 bases. The CDR3 is made up of 16 amino acids. Trimming at V came to 8 bases and at J to 4 bases, leaving 12 bases not matched to a gene. Germline loops: CDR1 SEHNR, CDR2 FQNEAQ (reference sequence).